The 8 T cell receptor beta chains in this list originate from one sample, sequenced in a study of cytomegalovirus exposure and HLA in healthy donors. 13 Jbeta primers and 60 Vbeta primers were used for the PCR. Profiled with immunoSEQ multiplex PCR; TCRdb holds only in-frame clones, not every one. The data hold 150,000 to 200,000 clones, with approximately 80% observed a single time. The specimen was PBMCs. The receptors derive from a woman aged 40 to 49 in good health and CMV-seronegative.

This clone was counted between two and nine times. J is TRBJ1-2 and V is TRBV25-1; maybe TRBD1 (6 bases). The CDR3 consists of 13 residues. Trimming removed 1 base from V and 7 bases from J, with 10 bases in between. Germline V gene data show CDR1 as MGHDK and CDR2 as SYGVNS. The CDR3 bases are TGTGCCAGCAGTGAATTCGGGGGGGCTGGCTACACCTTC. This encodes CASSEFGGAGYTF.

The rearrangement uses TRBV7-9 and TRBJ2-7; perhaps TRBD1 as D (6 bases). Trimming took off 5 bases at V and 2 bases at J, with 16 bases between the two ends. The CDR3 extends over 15 amino acids. Germline loops: CDR1 SEHNR, CDR2 FQNEAQ (reference sequence). The CDR3 DNA follows: TGTGCCAGCAGCCCAGCCTTTGGGGGCACCTACGAGCAGTACTTC. Translated, it gives CASSPAFGGTYEQYF.

V gene TRBV28 combines with J gene TRBJ2-1; 8 bases are shared with TRBD2. V shed 8 bases, J shed 6 bases, and the junction held 6 bases outside the gene matches. Germline V gene data show CDR1 as MDHEN and CDR2 as SYDVKM. CDR3 size: 13 residues. CDR3 residues: CASLTGGGNEQFF. The CDR3 DNA reads TGTGCCAGCCTGACGGGAGGGGGCAATGAGCAGTTCTTC.

This chain uses TRBV7-2 with TRBJ2-1, with 13 nucleotides matching TRBD2. Germline V gene lookup returns CDR1 SGHTA and CDR2 FQGNSA. The CDR3 runs to 14 residues. V lost 2 bases to trimming and J lost 13 bases; unmatched junction nucleotides: 5. The CDR3 protein is CASSLQGLAGTQFF. The CDR3 DNA follows: TGTGCCAGCAGCTTACAGGGACTAGCGGGGACCCAGTTCTTC.

In this sample, this clone turned up a few times. This chain connects TRBV7-2 to TRBJ2-5, with 9 nucleotides matching TRBD2. Germline lookup yields CDR1 SGHTA and CDR2 FQGNSA. V lost 5 bases, J lost 5 bases, and 12 bases stayed unmatched. CDR3 length: 16 amino acids. DNA of the CDR3: TGTGCCAGCAGCCCCTGGGGACTAGCTGTGGGGGAGACCCAGTACTTC. Translating gives CASSPWGLAVGETQYF.

The chain joins TRBV2 to TRBJ2-7; a possible D gene is TRBD1 (6 bases). The CDR3 consists of 13 residues. In germline, CDR1 is SNHLY, CDR2 FYNNEI. With 4 bases removed from V and 13 bases from J, the gap between germline ends came to 20 bases. The CDR3: CASSAEGQLHAYF. The DNA of the CDR3 is TGTGCCAGCAGTGCCGAGGGACAACTCCACGCATACTTC.

This sequence joins TRBV18 and TRBJ2-6; D possibly corresponds to TRBD1 (6 bases). The CDR3 loop spans 16 amino acids. Germline V gives CDR1 KGHSH, CDR2 LQKENI. The V end was cut by 2 bases, the J end by 4 bases, with 12 bases between. The chain's CDR3 is CASSPTGSGGANVLTF. CDR3 nucleotides: TGTGCCAGCTCACCAACAGGGTCGGGCGGGGCCAACGTCCTGACTTTC.

Remarks on this clone: The junction departs from the called germline gene at one end, perhaps through a read error. In the same sample, other DNA sequences code for this CDR3. The chain employs TRBV4-3 and TRBJ2-6; maybe TRBD2 (6 bases). Germline CDR1 and CDR2: LGHNA and YSLEER. This CDR3 comprises 16 residues. The CDR3 region has the DNA TGCGCCAGCAGCCAAGAAGCGGGTGCTGGGGCCAACGGCCTGACTTTC. It specifies CASSQEAGAGANGLTF.